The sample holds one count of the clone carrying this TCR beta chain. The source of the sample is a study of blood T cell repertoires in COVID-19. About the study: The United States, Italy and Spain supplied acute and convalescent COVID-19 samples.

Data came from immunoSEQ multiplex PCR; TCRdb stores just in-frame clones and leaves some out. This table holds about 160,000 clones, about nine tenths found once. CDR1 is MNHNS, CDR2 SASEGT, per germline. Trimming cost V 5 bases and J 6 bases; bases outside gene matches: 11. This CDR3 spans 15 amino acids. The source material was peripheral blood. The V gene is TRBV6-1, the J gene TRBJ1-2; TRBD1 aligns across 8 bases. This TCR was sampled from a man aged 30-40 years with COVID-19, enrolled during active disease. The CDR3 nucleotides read TGTGCCAGCAGTTTACCTCAGGGGGCAGTACATGGCTACACCTTC. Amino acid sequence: CASSLPQGAVHGYTF.